This TCR beta chain was sequenced during a study of blood T cell repertoires in COVID-19. Study summary: Material from acute and convalescent COVID-19 was sourced from the United States, Italy and Spain.

The data were produced by immunoSEQ multiplex PCR, yet TCRdb's version contains in-frame clones alone and is incomplete. Among some 190,000 clones, about 80% were seen once, and the ten largest hold approximately 15%. CDR3 size: 14 residues. Trimming stripped 3 bases from V and 0 bases from J, with 9 bases between. The germline V gene encodes CDR1 LGHDT and CDR2 YNNKEL (reference sequence). Exposed study participants had met a COVID-19 case within 2 weeks before entry. The source is a man aged 55 to 69 who had been exposed to COVID-19. Input material: PBMCs or T cells enriched from blood (not recorded which). The rearrangement links TRBV3-1 (or the pseudogene TRBV3-2) to TRBJ2-7; D unresolved. This CDR3 reads CASSQLGGSYEQYF. The DNA of the CDR3 is TGTGCCAGCAGCCAGCTCGGCGGCTCCTACGAGCAGTACTTC.